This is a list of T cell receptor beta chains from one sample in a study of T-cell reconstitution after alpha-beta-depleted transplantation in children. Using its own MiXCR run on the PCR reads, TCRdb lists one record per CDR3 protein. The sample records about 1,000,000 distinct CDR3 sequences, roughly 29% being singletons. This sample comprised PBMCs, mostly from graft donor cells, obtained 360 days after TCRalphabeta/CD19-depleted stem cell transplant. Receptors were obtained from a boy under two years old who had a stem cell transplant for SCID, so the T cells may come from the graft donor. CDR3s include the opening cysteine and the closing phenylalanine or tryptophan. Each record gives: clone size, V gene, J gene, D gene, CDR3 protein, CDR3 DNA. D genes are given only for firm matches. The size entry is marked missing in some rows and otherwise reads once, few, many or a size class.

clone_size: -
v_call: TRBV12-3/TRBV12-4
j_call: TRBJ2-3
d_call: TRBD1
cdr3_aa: CASSRRDRRSTDTQYF
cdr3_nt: TGTGCCAGCAGTCGACGGGACAGGCGGAGCACAGATACGCAGTATTTT

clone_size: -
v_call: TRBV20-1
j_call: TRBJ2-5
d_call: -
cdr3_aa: CSARAPPRETQYF
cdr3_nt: TGCAGTGCTAGAGCGCCCCCGAGGGAGACCCAGTACTTC

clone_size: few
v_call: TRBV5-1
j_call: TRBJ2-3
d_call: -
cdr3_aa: CASSTDTDTQYF
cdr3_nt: TGCGCCAGCAGCACAGACACAGATACGCAGTATTTT

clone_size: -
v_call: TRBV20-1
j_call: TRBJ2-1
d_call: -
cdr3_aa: CSAKGWQGLGNEQFF
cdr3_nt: TGCAGTGCAAAGGGGTGGCAGGGGCTAGGGAATGAGCAGTTCTTC

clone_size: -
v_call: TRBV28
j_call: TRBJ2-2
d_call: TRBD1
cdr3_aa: CASRSTGGKGGELFF
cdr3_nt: TGTGCCAGCAGGTCGACAGGGGGAAAGGGCGGGGAGCTGTTTTTT

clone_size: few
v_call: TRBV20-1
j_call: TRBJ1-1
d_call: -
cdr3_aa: CSGQGQPSEAFF
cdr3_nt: TGCAGTGGTCAGGGGCAGCCATCCGAAGCTTTCTTT

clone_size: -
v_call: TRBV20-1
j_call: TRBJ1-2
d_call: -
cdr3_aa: CSARDLRGIDGYTF
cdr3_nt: TGCAGTGCTAGAGATCTCAGGGGTATTGATGGCTACACCTTC

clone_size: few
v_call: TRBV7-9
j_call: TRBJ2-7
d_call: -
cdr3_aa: CASSLGLPEQYF
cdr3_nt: TGTGCCAGCAGCCTTGGGTTACCCGAGCAGTACTTC

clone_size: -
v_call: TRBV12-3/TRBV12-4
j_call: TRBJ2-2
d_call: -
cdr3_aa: CASSFWQGMAGELFF
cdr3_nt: TGTGCCAGCAGTTTTTGGCAGGGAATGGCCGGGGAGCTGTTTTTT

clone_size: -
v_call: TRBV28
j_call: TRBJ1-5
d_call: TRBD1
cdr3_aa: CASSPRGGLLVPQHF
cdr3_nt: TGTGCCAGCAGTCCCCGAGGGGGCTTATTGGTGCCCCAGCATTTT

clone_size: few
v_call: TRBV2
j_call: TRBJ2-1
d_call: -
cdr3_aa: CASSERGPELPWGEQFF
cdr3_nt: TGTGCCAGCAGTGAACGGGGTCCGGAGCTGCCTTGGGGTGAGCAGTTCTTC

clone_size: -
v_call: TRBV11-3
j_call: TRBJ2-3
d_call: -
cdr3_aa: CASSLDGTPGTQYF
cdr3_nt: TGTGCCAGCAGCTTAGATGGTACGCCGGGTACGCAGTATTTT

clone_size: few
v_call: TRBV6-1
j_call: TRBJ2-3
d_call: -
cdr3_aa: CASSVKSGDTQYF
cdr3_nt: TGTGCCAGCAGTGTCAAAAGTGGAGATACGCAGTATTTT

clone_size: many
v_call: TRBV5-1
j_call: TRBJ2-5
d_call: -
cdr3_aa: CASSFSPTWGQETQYF
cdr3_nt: TGCGCCAGCAGCTTCAGCCCCACGTGGGGGCAAGAGACCCAGTACTTC

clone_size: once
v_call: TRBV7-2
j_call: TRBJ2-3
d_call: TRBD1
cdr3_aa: CASSTGRDRYTDTQYF
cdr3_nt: TGTGCCAGCAGCACCGGACGGGACAGATACACAGATACGCAGTATTTT

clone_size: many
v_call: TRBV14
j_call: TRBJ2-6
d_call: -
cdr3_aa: CASSQGGSGANVLTF
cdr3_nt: TGTGCCAGCAGCCAAGGGGGGTCTGGGGCCAACGTCCTGACTTTC

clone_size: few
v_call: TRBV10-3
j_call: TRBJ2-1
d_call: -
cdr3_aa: CAISEQGGHNEQFF
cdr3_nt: TGTGCCATCAGTGAACAGGGAGGCCACAATGAGCAGTTCTTC

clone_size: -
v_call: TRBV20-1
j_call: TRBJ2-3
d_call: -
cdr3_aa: CSARIRATDTQYF
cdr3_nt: TGCAGTGCCCGAATCAGGGCCACAGATACGCAGTATTTT

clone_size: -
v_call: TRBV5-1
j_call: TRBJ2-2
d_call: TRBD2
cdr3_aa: CASSDGGTTNTGELFF
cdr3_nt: TGCGCCAGCAGCGACGGGGGGACTACGAACACCGGGGAGCTGTTTTTT

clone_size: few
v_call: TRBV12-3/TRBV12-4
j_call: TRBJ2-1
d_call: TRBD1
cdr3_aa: CASSGQGTYNEQFF
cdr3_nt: TGTGCCAGCAGTGGACAGGGAACCTACAATGAGCAGTTCTTC

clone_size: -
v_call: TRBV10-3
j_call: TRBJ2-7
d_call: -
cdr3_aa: CAATDSPPGEQYF
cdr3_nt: TGTGCCGCGACGGACTCTCCCCCTGGCGAGCAGTACTTC

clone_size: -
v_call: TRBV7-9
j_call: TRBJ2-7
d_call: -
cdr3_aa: CASSPQWGRIYEQYF
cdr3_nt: TGTGCCAGCAGCCCTCAGTGGGGGCGCATCTACGAGCAGTACTTC

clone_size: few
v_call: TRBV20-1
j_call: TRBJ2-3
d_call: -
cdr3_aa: CSASDQGATTDTQYF
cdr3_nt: TGCAGTGCTAGTGACCAGGGTGCCACCACAGATACGCAGTATTTT

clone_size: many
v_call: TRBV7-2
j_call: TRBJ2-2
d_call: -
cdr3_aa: CASSPESVFTGELFF
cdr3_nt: TGTGCCAGCAGCCCAGAGTCGGTTTTTACCGGGGAGCTGTTTTTT

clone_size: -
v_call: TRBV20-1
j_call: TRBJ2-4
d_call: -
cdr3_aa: CSARDPIQELAKNIQYF
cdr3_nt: TGCAGTGCTAGAGATCCGATACAGGAGCTAGCCAAAAACATTCAGTACTTC

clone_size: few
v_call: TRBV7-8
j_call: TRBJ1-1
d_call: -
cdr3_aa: CASSLVAGGYSTEAFF
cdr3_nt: TGTGCCAGCAGCTTAGTAGCCGGAGGGTATAGCACTGAAGCTTTCTTT

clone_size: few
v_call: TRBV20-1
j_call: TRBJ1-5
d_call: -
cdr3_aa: CSARETGEYNQPQHF
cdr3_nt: TGCAGTGCTAGAGAAACGGGAGAGTACAATCAGCCCCAGCATTTT

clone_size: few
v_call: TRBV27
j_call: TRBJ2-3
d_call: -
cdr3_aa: CASSSRRDVTGVADTQYF
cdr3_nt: TGTGCCAGCAGTTCCCGCCGGGACGTTACCGGTGTAGCAGATACGCAGTATTTT

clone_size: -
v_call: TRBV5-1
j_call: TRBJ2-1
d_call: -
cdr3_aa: CASSHVGGLAVEQFF
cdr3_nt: TGCGCCAGCAGCCACGTCGGGGGACTGGCGGTTGAGCAGTTCTTC

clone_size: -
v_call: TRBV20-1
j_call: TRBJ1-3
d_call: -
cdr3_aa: CSAGEGGSGNTIYF
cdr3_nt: TGCAGTGCTGGAGAAGGGGGATCTGGAAACACCATATATTTT

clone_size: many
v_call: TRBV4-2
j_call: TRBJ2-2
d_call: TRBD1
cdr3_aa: CASSQDRGLLAGELFF
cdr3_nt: TGTGCCAGCAGCCAAGACAGGGGGCTCCTAGCCGGGGAGCTGTTTTTT

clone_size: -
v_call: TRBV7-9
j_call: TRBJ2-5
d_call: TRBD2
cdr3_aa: CASPLAGGSETQYF
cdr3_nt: TGTGCCAGCCCACTAGCGGGGGGATCGGAGACCCAGTACTTC

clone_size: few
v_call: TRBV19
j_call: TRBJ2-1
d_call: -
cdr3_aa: CASSLYSSYNEQFF
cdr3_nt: TGTGCCAGTAGCCTCTACAGCTCCTACAATGAGCAGTTCTTC

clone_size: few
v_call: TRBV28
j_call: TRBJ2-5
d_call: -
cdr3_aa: CASSFPASSETQYF
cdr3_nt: TGTGCCAGCAGTTTTCCCGCCTCGTCAGAGACCCAGTACTTC

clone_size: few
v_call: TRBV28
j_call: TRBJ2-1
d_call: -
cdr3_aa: CASSFLRTDNEQFF
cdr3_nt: TGTGCCAGCAGTTTTTTACGGACCGACAATGAGCAGTTCTTC

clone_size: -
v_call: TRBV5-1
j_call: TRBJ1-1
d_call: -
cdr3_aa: CASSLIPTGSMNTEAFF
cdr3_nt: TGCGCCAGCAGCTTGATCCCAACAGGGAGCATGAACACTGAAGCTTTCTTT

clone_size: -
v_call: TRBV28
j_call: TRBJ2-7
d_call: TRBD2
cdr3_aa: CASSPGTSTKQYF
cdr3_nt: TGTGCCAGCAGTCCCGGGACTAGTACTAAGCAGTACTTC

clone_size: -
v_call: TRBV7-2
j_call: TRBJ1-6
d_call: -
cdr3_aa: CASSLGPLALHF
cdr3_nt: TGTGCCAGCAGCTTAGGTCCGCTAGCCCTCCACTTT

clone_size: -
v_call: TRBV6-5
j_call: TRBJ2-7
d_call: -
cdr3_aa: CAVGRGPYEQYF
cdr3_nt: TGTGCCGTGGGACGGGGACCCTACGAGCAGTACTTC

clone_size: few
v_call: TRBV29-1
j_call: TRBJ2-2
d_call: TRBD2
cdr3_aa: CSVVSSGVQNTGELFF
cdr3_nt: TGCAGCGTTGTTTCTAGCGGGGTCCAAAACACCGGGGAGCTGTTTTTT

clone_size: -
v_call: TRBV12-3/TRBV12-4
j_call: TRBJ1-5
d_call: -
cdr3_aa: CASRTGHNQPQHF
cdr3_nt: TGTGCCAGCAGGACAGGACACAATCAGCCCCAGCATTTT

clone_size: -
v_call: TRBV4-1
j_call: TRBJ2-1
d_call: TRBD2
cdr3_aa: CASSPPGLAIPHEQFF
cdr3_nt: TGCGCCAGCAGCCCCCCGGGACTAGCGATACCCCATGAGCAGTTCTTC

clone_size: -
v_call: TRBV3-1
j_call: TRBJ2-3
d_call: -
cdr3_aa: CASSQDGAGTQYF
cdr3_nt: TGTGCCAGCAGCCAAGACGGGGCGGGTACGCAGTATTTT

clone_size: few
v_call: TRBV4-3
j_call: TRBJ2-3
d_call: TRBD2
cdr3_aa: CASSQDGSSGLVNTQYF
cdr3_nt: TGCGCCAGCAGCCAAGATGGGTCTTCGGGACTAGTCAATACGCAGTATTTT

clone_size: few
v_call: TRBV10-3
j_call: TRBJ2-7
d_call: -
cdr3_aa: CAIRDRGATHEQYF
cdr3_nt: TGTGCCATCAGGGACCGGGGGGCGACCCACGAGCAGTACTTC

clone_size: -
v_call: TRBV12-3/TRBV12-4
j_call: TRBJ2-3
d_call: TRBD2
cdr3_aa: CASSLEGLKTDTQYF
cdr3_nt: TGTGCCAGCAGTTTAGAGGGACTAAAGACAGATACGCAGTATTTT

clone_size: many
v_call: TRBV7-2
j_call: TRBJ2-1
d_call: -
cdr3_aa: CASSLWGNPYNEQFF
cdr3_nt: TGTGCCAGCAGCTTATGGGGGAATCCCTACAATGAGCAGTTCTTC

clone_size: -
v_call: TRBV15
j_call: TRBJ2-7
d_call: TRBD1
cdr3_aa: CATSRDIRTGTEQYF
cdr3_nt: TGTGCCACCAGCAGAGATATCAGGACAGGGACTGAGCAGTACTTC